This is a list of T cell receptor beta chains from one sample in a study of blood T cell repertoires in COVID-19. The assay was immunoSEQ multiplex PCR, and TCRdb's table has in-frame clones only and misses some. Of about 53,000 clones listed, about 80% are singletons. Material for sequencing was peripheral blood. The origin of the receptors is a human donor in a cohort sampled during active COVID-19. The CDR3 runs from the conserved cysteine through the conserved F or W. Each record gives: CDR3 protein, V gene, J gene, D gene, CDR3 length. The D gene is left open where the match is weak.

CDR3aa: CASSLNLRGGVVETQYF
v_gene: TRBV5-1
j_gene: TRBJ2-5
d_gene: -
len: 17

CDR3aa: CASGLMASGGFYEQYF
v_gene: TRBV12-5
j_gene: TRBJ2-7
d_gene: TRBD2
len: 16

CDR3aa: CACRDRRRQETQYF
v_gene: TRBV6-6
j_gene: TRBJ2-5
d_gene: TRBD1
len: 14

CDR3aa: CASSPDQSGGGSEAFF
v_gene: TRBV5-1
j_gene: TRBJ1-1
d_gene: TRBD1
len: 16

CDR3aa: CASSQARESNQPQHF
v_gene: TRBV4-2
j_gene: TRBJ1-5
d_gene: -
len: 15

CDR3aa: CASILLGPGGANEQFF
v_gene: TRBV7-9
j_gene: TRBJ2-1
d_gene: TRBD2
len: 16

CDR3aa: CASSQVSGPYNEQFF
v_gene: TRBV3-1/TRBV3-2
j_gene: TRBJ2-1
d_gene: TRBD2
len: 15

CDR3aa: CAISELVAETQYF
v_gene: TRBV10-3
j_gene: TRBJ2-5
d_gene: -
len: 13

CDR3aa: CASRGLAGGAYEQYF
v_gene: TRBV28
j_gene: TRBJ2-7
d_gene: TRBD2
len: 15

CDR3aa: CASSLRLAGGPRPDYDTQYF
v_gene: TRBV6-6
j_gene: TRBJ2-3
d_gene: TRBD2
len: 20

CDR3aa: CASSQLPQAGELFF
v_gene: TRBV3-1/TRBV3-2
j_gene: TRBJ2-2
d_gene: -
len: 14

CDR3aa: CASTLQETQYF
v_gene: TRBV5-1
j_gene: TRBJ2-5
d_gene: -
len: 11

CDR3aa: CASSKKLDRERSGNIQYF
v_gene: TRBV21-1
j_gene: TRBJ2-4
d_gene: -
len: 18

CDR3aa: CASSLGQGLISNQPQHF
v_gene: TRBV5-5
j_gene: TRBJ1-5
d_gene: -
len: 17

CDR3aa: CASSPQGNNQPQHF
v_gene: TRBV18
j_gene: TRBJ1-5
d_gene: -
len: 14

CDR3aa: CASSYSGTEGETQYF
v_gene: TRBV7-2
j_gene: TRBJ2-5
d_gene: TRBD1
len: 15

CDR3aa: CASSQDLGGRNTGELFF
v_gene: TRBV4-1
j_gene: TRBJ2-2
d_gene: TRBD2
len: 17